The 16 T cell receptor beta chains reported below all come from one sample, sequenced in a study of cytotoxic CD8 clonotypes in ibrutinib-treated CLL. The repertoire was sequenced with immunoSEQ multiplex PCR; TCRdb's copy has only in-frame clones and lacks some. The repertoire includes some 81,000 clones, about 85% of them detected once, and more than 4.5% sits in the top ten. This specimen consisted of PBMCs, obtained after 12 months of ibrutinib treatment. The receptor set was obtained from a human donor with chronic lymphocytic leukemia.

This rearrangement joins TRBV7-2 to TRBJ1-2; tentatively, D is TRBD1 (5 bases). The CDR3 covers 13 residues. Trimming shortened V by 6 bases and J by 7 bases, and 15 bases separated the two germline ends. The germline V gene has CDR1 SGHTA and CDR2 FQGNSA. The CDR3 nucleotides read TGTGCCAGCAGACCCGGGACTTCCCTTGGCTACACCTTC. It yields the protein CASRPGTSLGYTF.

There are a few counts of this clone. V gene TRBV29-1 combines with J gene TRBJ1-5; TRBD1 aligns across 8 bases. The CDR3 consists of 14 residues. Germline lookup yields CDR1 SQVTM and CDR2 ANQGSEA. The trim removed 4 bases at V and 5 bases at J, leaving 7 bases unmatched. The chain's CDR3 is CSVVFGGQDQPQHF. For the CDR3, the DNA is TGCAGCGTTGTATTCGGGGGACAGGATCAGCCCCAGCATTTT.

This chain uses TRBV5-4 with TRBJ2-2, with 7 bases matching TRBD1. This CDR3 comprises 15 residues. V lost 4 bases, J lost 2 bases, and 5 bases stayed unmatched. Germline loops: CDR1 SGHNT, CDR2 YYREEE (reference sequence). CDR3 sequence reads: CASSPGQPNTGELFF. The CDR3 DNA reads TGTGCCAGCAGCCCGGGACAGCCAAACACCGGGGAGCTGTTTTTT. Based on the CDR3 plus reference TRBV5-4 and TRBJ2-2, the full variable domain is ETGVTQSPTHLIKTRGQQVTLRCSSQSGHNTVSWYQQALGQGPQFIFQYYREEENGRGNFPPRFSGLQFPNYSSELNVNALELDDSALYLCASSPGQPNTGELFFGEGSRLTVL.

This sequence joins TRBV10-2 and TRBJ2-7; 7 bases map to TRBD1. The CDR3 loop spans 14 amino acids. CDR1 and CDR2 from the germline V gene are WSHSY and SAAADI. J lost 2 bases, V lost 5 bases, and 6 bases had no gene match. The CDR3 nucleotides read TGCGCCAGCAGTCCTACAGGGGCCCCCTACGAGCAGTACTTC. Translated: CASSPTGAPYEQYF.

The chain recombines TRBV6-6 with TRBJ1-4, with TRBD1 identical over 7 bases. Germline V gene lookup returns CDR1 MNHNY and CDR2 SVGAGI (reference sequence). This CDR3 is 12 amino acids long. Germline trimming cut 6 bases from V and 8 bases from J; bases unmatched to any gene: 3. The CDR3 nucleotides are TGTGCCAGCAGGGGGACAGCAGAAAAACTGTTTTTT. This gives the protein CASRGTAEKLFF.

This clone was seen once. CDR3 loop: CASGAGGPGTDTQYF. The CDR3 DNA reads as TGTGCCAGCGGTGCGGGGGGGCCCGGCACAGATACGCAGTATTTT. The chain joins TRBV4-2 to TRBJ2-3; TRBD2 agrees at 9 bases. The V gene's germline CDR1 is LGHNA and CDR2 YNFKEQ. After removal of 8 bases from V and 1 base from J, the junction contained 7 bases not matched to a gene. This CDR3 has 15 amino acids.

This clone was seen at least ten times. This chain connects TRBV18 to TRBJ2-3; 11 nucleotides agree with TRBD1. V lost 6 bases and J lost 5; bases outside the gene matches: 7. The CDR3 is made up of 15 amino acids. Germline values: CDR1 KGHSH, CDR2 LQKENI. CDR3 protein: CASSPQGQGVDTQYF. CDR3 DNA sequence: TGTGCCAGCTCCCCCCAGGGACAGGGGGTAGATACGCAGTATTTT. The variable domain in full, with the rest retrieved from reference TRBV18 and TRBJ2-3, is NAGVMQNPRHLVRRRGQEARLRCSPMKGHSHVYWYRQLPEEGLKFMVYLQKENIIDESGMPKERFSAEFPKEGPSILRIQQVVRGDSAAYFCASSPQGQGVDTQYFGPGTRLTVL.

The rearrangement uses TRBV9 and TRBJ1-2, with 10 bases matching TRBD1. Germline V lookup: CDR1 SGDLS, CDR2 YYNGEE. The CDR3 totals 14 residues. V lost 4 bases and J lost 4; bases outside the gene matches: 4. The CDR3 reads CASSRDRGGYGYTF. As DNA, the CDR3 is TGTGCCAGCAGCAGGGACAGGGGAGGCTATGGCTACACCTTC.

This clone was seen a single time. This chain connects TRBV18 to TRBJ2-1, with D perhaps matching TRBD1 (6 bases). V was shortened by 6 bases and J by 8 bases, with 17 bases between the two germline ends. The CDR3 is 14 amino acids. CDR1 is KGHSH, CDR2 LQKENI, per germline. The CDR3 protein is CASSPDIPGDEQFF. The CDR3 region has the DNA TGTGCCAGCTCCCCGGACATCCCAGGGGATGAGCAGTTCTTC.

The gene calls are TRBV5-1 and TRBJ1-1; D is possibly TRBD1 (5 bases). The V end was cut by 4 bases, the J end by 0 bases, with 7 bases between. Looked up from germline, CDR1 is SGHRS and CDR2 is YFSETQ. The CDR3 extends over 13 amino acids. The CDR3 here is CASSRTLNTEAFF. As DNA, the CDR3 is TGCGCCAGCAGCAGGACACTGAACACTGAAGCTTTCTTT.

The rearrangement joins TRBV7-3 to TRBJ2-2, with D perhaps TRBD2 (6 bases). Per the germline V gene, CDR1 is SGHTA and CDR2 is FQGTGA. Trimming stripped 2 bases from V and 4 bases from J, with 11 bases between. This CDR3 has 15 residues. CDR3 residues: CASSLGGRLTGELFF. The CDR3 DNA reads as TGTGCCAGCAGCTTAGGTGGGAGGCTCACCGGGGAGCTGTTTTTT.

This clone was observed a single time. The chain uses TRBV18 and TRBJ1-1; possible D gene TRBD1, 5 bases. The CDR3 has 15 amino acids. Germline CDR1 is KGHSH and CDR2 is LQKENI. V gave up 1 base and J gave up 4 bases, with 13 bases separating them. The CDR3, as DNA: TGTGCCAGCTCACCACGGGTTGGGGGGGGCACTGAAGCTTTCTTT. Its protein is CASSPRVGGGTEAFF. The full variable domain, in which reference TRBV18 and TRBJ1-1 provide the parts outside the CDR3, is NAGVMQNPRHLVRRRGQEARLRCSPMKGHSHVYWYRQLPEEGLKFMVYLQKENIIDESGMPKERFSAEFPKEGPSILRIQQVVRGDSAAYFCASSPRVGGGTEAFFGQGTRLTVV.

The V gene is TRBV10-3, the J gene TRBJ1-5; TRBD1 matches at 10 bases. CDR1 ENHRY and CDR2 SYGVKD come from the germline V gene. V lost 7 bases and J lost 3; bases outside the gene matches: 3. This CDR3 is 14 amino acids long. Written as DNA, the CDR3 is TGTGCCATCAAAGGGACAGGGGACAATCAGCCCCAGCATTTT. Amino acid sequence: CAIKGTGDNQPQHF.

This clone was picked up a small number of times. The chain recombines TRBV11-2 with TRBJ2-2; D unclear. Germline V CDR1 and CDR2: SGHAT, FQNNGV. V was shortened by 5 bases and J by 0 bases, with 1 base between the two germline ends. This CDR3 contains 12 residues. CDR3 loop: CASSTNTGELFF. CDR3 bases: TGTGCCAGCAGCACGAACACCGGGGAGCTGTTTTTT.

V gene TRBV9 combines with J gene TRBJ2-1, with 12 bases that match TRBD2. The CDR3 is 16 residues long. Germline values: CDR1 SGDLS, CDR2 YYNGEE. V gave up 2 bases and J gave up 9 bases; unmatched junction bases: 9. The CDR3 reads CASSVGLAGGPGEQFF. CDR3 DNA sequence: TGTGCCAGCAGCGTGGGGCTAGCGGGAGGGCCGGGTGAGCAGTTCTTC.

The CDR3 is CASSPSWDTIYF. The CDR3 coding sequence is TGTGCCAGCAGCCCGTCGTGGGACACCATATATTTT. The chain joins TRBV14 to TRBJ1-3; D is uncertain. Trimming took 4 bases from V and 8 from J, leaving 9 bases between them. The CDR3 runs 12 residues. From germline, CDR1 is SGHDN and CDR2 FVKESK.